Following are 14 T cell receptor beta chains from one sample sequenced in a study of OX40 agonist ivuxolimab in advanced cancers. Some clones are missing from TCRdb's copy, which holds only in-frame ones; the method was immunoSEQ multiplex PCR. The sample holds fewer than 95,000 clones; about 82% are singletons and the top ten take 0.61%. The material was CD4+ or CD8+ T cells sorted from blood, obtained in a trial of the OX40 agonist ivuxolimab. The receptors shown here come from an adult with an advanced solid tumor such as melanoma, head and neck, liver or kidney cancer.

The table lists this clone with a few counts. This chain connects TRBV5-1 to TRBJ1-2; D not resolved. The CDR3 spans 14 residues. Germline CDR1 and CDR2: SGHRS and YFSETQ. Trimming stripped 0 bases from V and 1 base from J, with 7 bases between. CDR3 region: CASSLDSINYGYTF. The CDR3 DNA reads TGCGCCAGCAGCTTGGACAGTATTAACTATGGCTACACCTTC.

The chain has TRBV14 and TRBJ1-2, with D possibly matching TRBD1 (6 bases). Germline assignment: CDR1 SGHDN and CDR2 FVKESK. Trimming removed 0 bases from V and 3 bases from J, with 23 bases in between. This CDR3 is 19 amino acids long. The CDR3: CASSQDGRSGGGRDYGYTF. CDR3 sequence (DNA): TGTGCCAGCAGCCAAGATGGACGGTCTGGGGGCGGTCGGGACTATGGCTACACCTTC.

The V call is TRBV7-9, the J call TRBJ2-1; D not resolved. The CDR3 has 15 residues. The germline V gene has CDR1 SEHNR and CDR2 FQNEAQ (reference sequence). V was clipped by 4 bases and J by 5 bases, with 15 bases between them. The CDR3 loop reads CASSSFTSNHNEQFF. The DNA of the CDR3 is TGTGCCAGCAGCTCGTTTACTTCTAACCACAATGAGCAGTTCTTC. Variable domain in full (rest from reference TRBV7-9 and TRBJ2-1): DTGVSQNPRHKITKRGQNVTFRCDPISEHNRLYWYRQTLGQGPEFLTYFQNEAQLEKSRLLSDRFSAERPKGSFSTLEIQRTEQGDSAMYLCASSSFTSNHNEQFFGPGTRLTVL.

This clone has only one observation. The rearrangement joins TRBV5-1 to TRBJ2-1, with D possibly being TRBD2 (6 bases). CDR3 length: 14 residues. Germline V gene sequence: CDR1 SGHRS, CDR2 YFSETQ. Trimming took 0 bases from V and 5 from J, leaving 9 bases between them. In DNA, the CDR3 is TGCGCCAGCAGCTTGGGGCCGGGGGACAATGAGCAGTTCTTC. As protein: CASSLGPGDNEQFF.

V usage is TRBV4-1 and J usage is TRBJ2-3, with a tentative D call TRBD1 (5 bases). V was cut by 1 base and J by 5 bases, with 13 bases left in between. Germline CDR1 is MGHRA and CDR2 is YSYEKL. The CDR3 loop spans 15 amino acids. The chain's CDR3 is CASSQGGVPGDTQYF. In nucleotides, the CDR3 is TGCGCCAGCAGCCAAGGGGGCGTTCCCGGAGATACGCAGTATTTT.

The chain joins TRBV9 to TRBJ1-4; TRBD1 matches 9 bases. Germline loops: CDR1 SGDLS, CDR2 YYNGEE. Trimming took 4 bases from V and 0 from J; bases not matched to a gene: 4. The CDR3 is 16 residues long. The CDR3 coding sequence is TGTGCCAGCAGCCTAAGGACAGGGGCAACTAATGAAAAACTGTTTTTT. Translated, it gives CASSLRTGATNEKLFF.

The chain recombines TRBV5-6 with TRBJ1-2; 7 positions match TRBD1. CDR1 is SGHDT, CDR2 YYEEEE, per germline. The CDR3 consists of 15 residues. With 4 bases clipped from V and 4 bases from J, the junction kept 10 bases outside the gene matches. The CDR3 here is CASSDLRQGLYGYTF. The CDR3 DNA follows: TGTGCCAGCAGCGATTTAAGACAGGGCCTCTATGGCTACACCTTC.

CDR3 sequence: CASRPQGEGAEAFF. The CDR3 DNA follows: TGTGCCAGCAGACCCCAGGGTGAGGGGGCTGAAGCTTTCTTT. J is TRBJ1-1 and V is TRBV6-6; possibly TRBD1 for D (6 bases). This CDR3 is built from 14 residues. Trimming removed 6 bases at V and 6 bases at J, with 17 bases between. CDR1 is MNHNY, CDR2 SVGAGI, per germline (reference sequence).

CDR3: CASSPGTGELFF. DNA of the CDR3: TGTGCCAGCTCCCCGGGGACCGGGGAGCTGTTTTTT. The chain uses TRBV18 and TRBJ2-2, with D possibly matching TRBD2 (5 bases). Germline V gene sequence: CDR1 KGHSH, CDR2 LQKENI. Trimming took off 6 bases at V and 5 bases at J, with 7 bases between the two ends. CDR3 length: 12 residues. Supplemented by reference TRBV18 and TRBJ2-2, the full variable domain reads NAGVMQNPRHLVRRRGQEARLRCSPMKGHSHVYWYRQLPEEGLKFMVYLQKENIIDESGMPKERFSAEFPKEGPSILRIQQVVRGDSAAYFCASSPGTGELFFGEGSRLTVL.

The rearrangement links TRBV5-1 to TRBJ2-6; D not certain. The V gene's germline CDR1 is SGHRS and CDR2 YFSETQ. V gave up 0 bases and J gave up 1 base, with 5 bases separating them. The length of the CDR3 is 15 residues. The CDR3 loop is CASSLVYSGANVLTF. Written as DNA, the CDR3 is TGCGCCAGCAGCTTGGTTTATTCTGGGGCCAACGTCCTGACTTTC. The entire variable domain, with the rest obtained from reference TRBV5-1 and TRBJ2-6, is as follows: KAGVTQTPRYLIKTRGQQVTLSCSPISGHRSVSWYQQTPGQGLQFLFEYFSETQRNKGNFPGRFSGRQFSNSRSEMNVSTLELGDSALYLCASSLVYSGANVLTFGAGSRLTVL.

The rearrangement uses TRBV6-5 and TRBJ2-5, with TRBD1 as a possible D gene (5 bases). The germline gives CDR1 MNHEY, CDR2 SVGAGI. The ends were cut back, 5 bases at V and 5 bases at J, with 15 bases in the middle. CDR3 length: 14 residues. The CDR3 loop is CASSIIQGRETQYF. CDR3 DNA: TGTGCCAGCAGTATAATCCAGGGCCGGGAGACCCAGTACTTC.

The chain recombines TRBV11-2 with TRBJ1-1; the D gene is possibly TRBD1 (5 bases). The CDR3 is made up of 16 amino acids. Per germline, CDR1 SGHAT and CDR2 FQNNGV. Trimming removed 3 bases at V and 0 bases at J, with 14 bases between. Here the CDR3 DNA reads TGTGCCAGCAGCTTCCTCCCCCAGACAGTGAACACTGAAGCTTTCTTT. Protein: CASSFLPQTVNTEAFF.

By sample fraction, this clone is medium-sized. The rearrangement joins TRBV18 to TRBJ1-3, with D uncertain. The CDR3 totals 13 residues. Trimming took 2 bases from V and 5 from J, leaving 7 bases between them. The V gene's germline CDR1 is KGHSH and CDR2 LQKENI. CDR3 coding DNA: TGTGCCAGCTCACCAAAGACGCGAAACACCATATATTTT. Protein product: CASSPKTRNTIYF.

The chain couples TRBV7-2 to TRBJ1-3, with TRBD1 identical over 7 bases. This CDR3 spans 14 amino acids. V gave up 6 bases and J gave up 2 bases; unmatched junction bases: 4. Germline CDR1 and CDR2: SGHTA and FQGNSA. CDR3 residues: CASRTGVAGNTIYF. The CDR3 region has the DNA TGTGCCAGCAGAACAGGGGTCGCTGGAAACACCATATATTTT.